Included here is one T cell receptor (beta chain) sequence, with context. Its antigen remains unknown. This entry belongs to a study of Ad26.COV2.S vaccination and SARS-CoV-2 variants. The treatment: around 19 received Ad26.COV2.S at low or high dose, single or two shots; 5 received placebo; per-sample allocation not given. The investigators took samples on day 63 after the first vaccine or placebo injection. Germline V lookup: CDR1 SQVTM, CDR2 ANQGSEA. The CDR3 totals 11 residues. V gave up 7 bases and J gave up 7 bases, with 13 bases separating them. The study's findings and limits: Greater spike-specific TCR breadth was seen in vaccine recipients than in placebo recipients.

Sequencing was performed with immunoSEQ multiplex PCR; in TCRdb, only in-frame clones are kept and a portion is missing. The data contain about 430,000 clones, approximately 90% of them singletons. The gene calls are TRBV29-1 and TRBJ1-1; no clear D. The input for sequencing was peripheral blood, taken in a trial of Ad26.COV2.S vaccine versus placebo. This TCR came from a person between 18 and 65 years old who received the Ad26.COV2.S COVID-19 vaccine or a placebo. In DNA, the CDR3 is TGCAGCGCTCTAATTGGAGTTGAAGCTTTCTTT. Encoded protein: CSALIGVEAFF.